One and the same sample provided the 12 T cell receptor delta chains below, sequenced in a study of gamma-delta T cells after stem cell transplantation. TCRdb reapplied CATT to the RT-PCR reads. The profile shows some 2,500 delta-chain clones, approximately 22% of them singletons. The source material was gamma-delta T cells. The receptors derive from a human donor. It is not recorded whose cells these are; they may come from a transplant donor.

A remark on this clone: Since a far larger clone is one base different, this is likely a read error. The V and J genes are TRDV1 and TRDJ1; 8 nucleotides align to TRDD3. The length of the CDR3 is 18 residues. The V and J ends lost 4 bases and 6 bases, in that order; junction bases with no gene match: 19. Germline-derived CDR1 and CDR2 are TSWWSYY and QGS. The CDR3 loop is CALGVPSVLGGTLHKLIF. The CDR3 nucleotides are TGTGCTCTTGGGGTTCCCTCGGTACTGGGGGGTACATTACATAAACTCATCTTT.

A remark on this clone: A far bigger clonotype differs at one base, so this is likely a read error. V gene TRDV1 combines with J gene TRDJ1, with 9 bases matching TRDD3. In germline, CDR1 is TSWWSYY, CDR2 QGS. This CDR3 spans 27 amino acids. J was trimmed by 0 bases and V by 4 bases; bases with no gene match: 39. The CDR3 spells CALGAKAGPTFPSVQHPGGLYTDKLIF. CDR3 coding DNA: TGTGCTCTTGGGGCAAAAGCCGGGCCGACCTTCCCTTCCGTCCAACACCCTGGGGGATTATACACCGATAAACTCATCTTT.

This chain joins TRDV1 and TRDJ1, with 10 bases fitting TRDD3. This CDR3 contains 17 residues. Germline V gene sequence: CDR1 TSWWSYY, CDR2 QGS. After removal of 9 bases from V and 5 bases from J, the junction contained 18 bases not matched to a gene. The CDR3, as DNA: TGTGCTCTCGCGGACGGACTCTGGGGGATAATAGCGGATAAACTCATCTTT. Its protein product is CALADGLWGIIADKLIF.

This rearrangement joins TRDV1 to TRDJ1, with 8 bases matching TRDD3. The germline CDR1 and CDR2 sequences are TSWWSYY and QGS. Trimming took 5 bases from V and 0 from J; bases not matched to a gene: 17. CDR3 size: 19 residues. DNA for the CDR3: TGTGCTCTTGGGAATCGAGGATACTGGGGGGCCGCGTACACCGATAAACTCATCTTT. It specifies CALGNRGYWGAAYTDKLIF.

Concerning this clone: Germline and junction disagree at one end, which may indicate a read error. The genes are TRDV1 and TRDJ1; 8 nucleotides agree with TRDD3. The CDR3 totals 25 residues. Germline V gives CDR1 TSWWSYY, CDR2 QGS. The CDR3 region has the DNA TGTGCTCTTGGGGAACTAGGGGTCCTACGGCCCAGTACTGGGGGCCCCGGGGGCTACACCGATAAACCCATCTTT. This codes for CALGELGVLRPSTGGPGGYTDKPIF.

In its sample, this clone ranks as hyperexpanded. Other DNA sequences in the same sample also yield this CDR3. The chain recombines TRDV1 with TRDJ1, with 13 bases aligning to TRDD3. Germline trimming cut 1 base from V and 2 bases from J; bases unmatched to any gene: 25. The CDR3 runs to 24 residues. Germline V CDR1 and CDR2: TSWWSYY, QGS. Written as DNA, the CDR3 is TGTGCTCTTGGGGAACGAGCCCTTCCTACGCATACTGGGGGATACGGATTAGGGACCGATAAACTCATCTTT. The encoded protein is CALGERALPTHTGGYGLGTDKLIF.

Points on this clone: Since a far larger clone is one base different, this is likely a read error. Distinct nucleotide sequences in the sample also encode this CDR3. The rearrangement links TRDV1 to TRDJ1, with 12 positions matching TRDD3. J lost 6 bases, V lost 4 bases, and 15 bases had no gene match. CDR3 length equals 18 residues. From germline, CDR1 is TSWWSYY and CDR2 QGS. The CDR3 DNA reads TGTGCTCTTGGGGTCCCCTCGGTACTGGGGGATACATTACATAAACTCATCTTT. As protein: CALGVPSVLGDTLHKLIF.

This clone was observed a few times. J is TRDJ1 and V is TRDV1, with 8 bases matching TRDD3. Looked up from germline, CDR1 is TSWWSYY and CDR2 is QGS. This CDR3 contains 21 residues. Trimming at V came to 5 bases and at J to 0 bases, leaving 23 bases not matched to a gene. The CDR3 sequence is CALGNWGEFYRPLGDTDKLIF. The CDR3 DNA sequence: TGTGCTCTTGGGAACTGGGGGGAATTTTACCGGCCCCTGGGGGACACCGATAAACTCATCTTT.

This clone was detected only a few times. The V and J genes are TRDV1 and TRDJ1; D possibly uses TRDD2 or TRDD3 (5 bases each). V was clipped by 0 bases and J by 0 bases, with 26 bases between them. Germline CDR1 is TSWWSYY and CDR2 is QGS. The CDR3 is 21 residues long. The DNA for the CDR3 is TGTGCTCTTGGGGAACTAGCCCCAAGACTTCCCGTGAGGGGGTACACCGATAAACTCATCTTT. Its protein product is CALGELAPRLPVRGYTDKLIF.

This chain joins TRDV1 and TRDJ1, with TRDD2 identical over 9 bases. With 1 base clipped from V and 1 base from J, the junction kept 10 bases outside the gene matches. Germline CDR1 and CDR2: TSWWSYY and QGS. The CDR3 is 18 amino acids. CDR3 bases: TGTGCTCTTGGGGAACAAACCTTCCTACCACTGGGCACCGATAAACTCATCTTT. It translates to CALGEQTFLPLGTDKLIF.

By share, this clone ranks as large. Other DNA sequences in this sample translate to the same CDR3. The genes are TRDV1 and TRDJ1; D may correspond to TRDD2 or TRDD3 (7 bases each). CDR3 length equals 18 residues. V was pared by 1 base and J by 0 bases, with 18 bases between. The germline V gene encodes CDR1 TSWWSYY and CDR2 QGS. The CDR3 here is CALGERSFLGVNTDKLIF. CDR3 DNA: TGTGCTCTTGGGGAACGGTCCTTCCTGGGGGTCAACACCGATAAACTCATCTTT.

The sample holds a few counts of this clone. The chain couples TRDV1 to TRDJ1; the D is unclear. CDR3 length: 12 amino acids. Trimming took 3 bases from V and 3 from J, leaving 5 bases between them. Per germline, CDR1 TSWWSYY and CDR2 QGS. As DNA, the CDR3 is TGTGCTCTTGGGGACCACGCCGATAAACTCATCTTT. Its protein is CALGDHADKLIF.